This T cell receptor beta chain was identified in a study of cytomegalovirus exposure and HLA in healthy donors. General study points: A missense DCLRE1C variant was associated with V- and J-gene trimming of TCR beta chains in a later analysis, and an independent cohort replicated the association. Most sequenced TCRs were rare (though some public TCRs occurred in many donors). Common viral pathogens were later found to be apparently linked to several of the most significant clusters. Earlier analysis found most TCR beta V segments productive about 90% or about 30% of the time.

With respect to this clone: Its specificity is not known.

The V gene's germline CDR1 is SGHTA and CDR2 FQGNSA. The CDR3 covers 17 residues. V shed 6 bases, J shed 4 bases, and the junction held 8 bases outside the gene matches. 13 Jbeta primers and 60 Vbeta primers were used for the PCR. Produced via immunoSEQ multiplex PCR; TCRdb's table is partial and in-frame only. Counted here are about 140,000 clones, 70% to 85% occurring once; the ten biggest clones make up approximately 1.8%. The source is a man aged 35 to 55 in good health and CMV-seronegative. This rearrangement joins TRBV7-2 to TRBJ2-6; 11 bases are a match to TRBD2. The sample comprised PBMCs. This chain's CDR3 is CASRLSSGGSGANVLTF. The CDR3 coding sequence is TGTGCCAGCAGGCTTTCTAGCGGGGGGTCCGGGGCCAACGTCCTGACTTTC. The full variable domain, in which reference TRBV7-2 and TRBJ2-6 provide the parts outside the CDR3, is GAGVSQSPSNKVTEKGKDVELRCDPISGHTALYWYRQSLGQGLEFLIYFQGNSAPDKSGLPSDRFSAERTGGSVSTLTIQRTQQEDSAVYLCASRLSSGGSGANVLTFGAGSRLTVL.